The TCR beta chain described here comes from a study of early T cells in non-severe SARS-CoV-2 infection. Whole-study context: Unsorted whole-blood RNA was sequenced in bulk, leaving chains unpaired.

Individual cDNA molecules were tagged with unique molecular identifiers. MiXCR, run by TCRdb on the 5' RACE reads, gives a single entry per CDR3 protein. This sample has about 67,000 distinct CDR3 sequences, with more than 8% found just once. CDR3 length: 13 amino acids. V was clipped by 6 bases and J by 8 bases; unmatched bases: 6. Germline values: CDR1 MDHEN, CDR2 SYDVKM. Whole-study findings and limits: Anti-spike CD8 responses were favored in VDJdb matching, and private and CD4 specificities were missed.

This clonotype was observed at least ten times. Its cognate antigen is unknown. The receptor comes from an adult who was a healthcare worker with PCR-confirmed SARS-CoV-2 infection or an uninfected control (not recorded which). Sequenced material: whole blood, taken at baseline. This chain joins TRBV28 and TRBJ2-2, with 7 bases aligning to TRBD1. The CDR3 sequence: CASRQTGRGELFF. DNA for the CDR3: TGTGCCAGCAGACAGACAGGGAGAGGGGAGCTGTTTTTT.